Following are 18 T cell receptor beta chains from one sample sequenced in a study of vaccination effects on CD4 cells after COVID-19. CD4+ T cell isolation took place after approximately 11 days of culture. Their antigens remain unidentified. Data came from immunoSEQ multiplex PCR; TCRdb stores just in-frame clones and leaves some out. The repertoire holds some 50,000 clones, with roughly 74% as singletons. This specimen consisted of CD4+ T cells from PBMCs cultured without peptide, obtained before COVID-19 vaccination. These receptors were obtained from a human donor who had a prior SARS-CoV-2 infection.

The chain is built from TRBV5-4 and TRBJ2-3; TRBD1 aligns across 7 bases. CDR1 and CDR2 (germline): SGHNT, YYREEE (reference sequence). Trimming cost V 3 bases and J 0 bases; bases outside gene matches: 7. CDR3 length: 16 amino acids. Here the CDR3 reads CASSYDQTGSTDTQYF. CDR3 DNA sequence: TGTGCCAGCAGCTATGACCAGACAGGGAGCACAGATACGCAGTATTTT.

V and J are TRBV2 and TRBJ2-5, with TRBD2 matching over 9 bases. Germline CDR1 SNHLY, CDR2 FYNNEI. Losses at the gene ends were 6 bases for V and 1 base for J; bases not matched to a gene: 9. The CDR3 is 16 residues long. CDR3 bases: TGTGCCAGCAGGAGGGGCGGCGGGGGGGGCCAAGAGACCCAGTACTTC. Translated: CASRRGGGGGQETQYF.

The chain links TRBV9 to TRBJ2-6, with unresolved D. Between the trimmed V and J ends, which lost 0 bases and 0 bases, there was a span of 16 bases. The germline CDR1 and CDR2 sequences are SGDLS and YYNGEE. This CDR3 contains 19 residues. CDR3 residues: CASSVVLGFPLSGANVLTF. As DNA, the CDR3 is TGTGCCAGCAGCGTAGTACTCGGTTTCCCTCTCTCTGGGGCCAACGTCCTGACTTTC. Supplemented by reference TRBV9 and TRBJ2-6, the full variable domain reads DSGVTQTPKHLITATGQRVTLRCSPRSGDLSVYWYQQSLDQGLQFLIQYYNGEERAKGNILERFSAQQFPDLHSELNLSSLELGDSALYFCASSVVLGFPLSGANVLTFGAGSRLTVL.

The rearrangement joins TRBV11-3 to TRBJ2-5; 10 positions match TRBD2. J was trimmed by 5 bases and V by 3 bases; bases with no gene match: 6. CDR3 length equals 15 residues. CDR1 SGHNT and CDR2 YENEEA come from the germline V gene. The CDR3 sequence is CASSFSLAGDETQYF. CDR3 in DNA: TGTGCCAGCAGCTTCTCTCTAGCGGGAGATGAGACCCAGTACTTC.

This clone was counted only a few times. The J gene is TRBJ1-3, the V gene TRBV7-2, with D possibly matching TRBD1 (6 bases). This CDR3 comprises 14 residues. Germline CDR1 is SGHTA and CDR2 is FQGNSA. The V end lost 4 bases, the J end lost 2 bases, and 9 bases lay between the germline ends. The CDR3 DNA reads TGTGCCAGCAGCTCCCAGGGGACTGGAAACACCATATATTTT. Protein sequence: CASSSQGTGNTIYF.

The rearrangement uses TRBV30 and TRBJ2-7, with D tentatively TRBD1 or TRBD2 (5 bases each). Per the germline V gene, CDR1 is GTSNPN and CDR2 is SVGIG (reference sequence). This CDR3 contains 16 residues. V was trimmed by 4 bases and J by 0 bases, leaving 19 bases between them. The CDR3 coding sequence is TGTGCCTGGACCGGGCCCGGGGAAAGGGGCTCCTACGAGCAGTACTTC. This translates into CAWTGPGERGSYEQYF.

The sample holds a few counts of this clone. This sequence joins TRBV29-1 and TRBJ2-5, with 8 bases fitting TRBD2. There are 15 residues in the CDR3. Germline trimming cut 7 bases from V and 4 bases from J; bases unmatched to any gene: 14. Germline CDR1 and CDR2: SQVTM and ANQGSEA. CDR3 sequence (DNA): TGCAGCGCTGGGGGGAATAAGCGGGGGCTAGAGACCCAGTACTTC. Its protein is CSAGGNKRGLETQYF.

The V call is TRBV7-9, the J call TRBJ2-3; D is perhaps TRBD2 (6 bases). The germline V and J ends were trimmed by 6 bases and 4 bases, with 20 bases remaining between them. The germline CDR1 and CDR2 sequences are SEHNR and FQNEAQ (reference sequence). The CDR3 extends over 16 amino acids. This chain's CDR3 is CASRRGLREAADTQYF. The CDR3 nucleotides read TGTGCCAGCAGGAGAGGACTAAGGGAGGCTGCAGATACGCAGTATTTT.

The V and J genes are TRBV7-9 and TRBJ1-1, with D hard to call. Trimming took off 8 bases at V and 7 bases at J, with 20 bases between the two ends. This CDR3 is built from 14 residues. The germline CDR1 and CDR2 sequences are SEHNR and FQNEAQ (reference sequence). CDR3 sequence (DNA): TGTGCCAGCGACTCTATCACCATCGGGAGTGAAGCTTTCTTT. The encoded protein is CASDSITIGSEAFF.

This chain joins TRBV6-6 and TRBJ2-3; no firm D call. The CDR3 contains 12 residues. V lost 5 bases, J lost 6 bases, and 9 bases lay in between. Germline V gives CDR1 MNHNY, CDR2 SVGAGI (reference sequence). DNA for the CDR3: TGTGCCAGCAGTATACCCATGGATACGCAGTATTTT. Its protein product is CASSIPMDTQYF.

Comments on this clone: Other DNA sequences in the same sample also yield this CDR3. The CDR3 region has the DNA TGCGCCAGCAGCTTGGGCGGAAGCACAGATACGCAGTATTTT. Translation gives CASSLGGSTDTQYF. The chain combines TRBV5-1 with TRBJ2-3; D ambiguous. CDR3 size: 14 residues. In germline, CDR1 is SGHRS, CDR2 YFSETQ. V was trimmed by 0 bases and J by 0 bases, leaving 5 bases between them.

V gene TRBV27 combines with J gene TRBJ2-1; 8 bases map to TRBD2. The CDR3 has 22 amino acids. The V gene's germline CDR1 is MNHEY and CDR2 SMNVEV (reference sequence). Trimming cost V 8 bases and J 0 bases; bases outside gene matches: 27. The CDR3 DNA reads as TGTGCCAGCCGTCGCAACCTTTTCAGGGACCTTAGCGGGATTAGCTCCTACAATGAGCAGTTCTTC. Protein product: CASRRNLFRDLSGISSYNEQFF.

CDR3 sequence (DNA): TGTGCCAGCAGCTTAGCTGTCTACTACGAGCAGTACTTC. It codes for CASSLAVYYEQYF. The chain combines TRBV7-2 with TRBJ2-7; D not certain. V dropped 0 bases and J dropped 3 bases, with 6 bases sitting between them. This CDR3 spans 13 amino acids. CDR1 and CDR2 from the germline V gene are SGHTA and FQGNSA.

This clone came up a few times. The V call is TRBV10-3, the J call TRBJ2-3; the D is unclear. Germline CDR1 reads ENHRY; CDR2 reads SYGVKD. The ends were cut back, 0 bases at V and 1 base at J, with 11 bases in the middle. CDR3 length equals 16 residues. CDR3 bases: TGTGCCATCAGTGAGTCCGCGAGGACCGGCACAGATACGCAGTATTTT. Protein sequence: CAISESARTGTDTQYF.

The chain combines TRBV2 with TRBJ2-1; 7 bases map to TRBD2. Per the germline V gene, CDR1 is SNHLY and CDR2 is FYNNEI. The CDR3 is 15 amino acids. V shed 6 bases, J shed 3 bases, and the junction held 8 bases outside the gene matches. CDR3 region: CASREGLPYYNEQFF. As DNA, the CDR3 is TGTGCCAGCAGGGAGGGACTACCCTACTACAATGAGCAGTTCTTC.

The V gene is TRBV18, the J gene TRBJ2-7, with TRBD2 identical over 10 bases. The CDR3 runs to 15 residues. Germline CDR1 is KGHSH and CDR2 is LQKENI. V shed 3 bases, J shed 6 bases, and the junction held 8 bases outside the gene matches. The CDR3: CASSPVSGRAGEQYF. CDR3 DNA sequence: TGTGCCAGCTCACCGGTCAGCGGGAGGGCGGGCGAGCAGTACTTC.

The chain is built from TRBV7-9 and TRBJ2-7; D not certain. V was clipped by 6 bases and J by 3 bases, with 15 bases between them. The CDR3 covers 14 residues. Per germline, CDR1 SEHNR and CDR2 FQNEAQ (reference sequence). CDR3 residues: CASSDRAAYYEQYF. The CDR3 coding sequence is TGTGCCAGCAGTGATAGGGCTGCATACTACGAGCAGTACTTC.

V and J are TRBV7-2 and TRBJ1-5; D gene unclear. The CDR3 contains 15 residues. The V gene's germline CDR1 is SGHTA and CDR2 FQGNSA. V was cut by 3 bases and J by 4 bases, with 13 bases left in between. CDR3 sequence (DNA): TGTGCCAGCAGCTTGACTCCAGGAATAAATCAGCCCCAGCATTTT. Translating gives CASSLTPGINQPQHF.